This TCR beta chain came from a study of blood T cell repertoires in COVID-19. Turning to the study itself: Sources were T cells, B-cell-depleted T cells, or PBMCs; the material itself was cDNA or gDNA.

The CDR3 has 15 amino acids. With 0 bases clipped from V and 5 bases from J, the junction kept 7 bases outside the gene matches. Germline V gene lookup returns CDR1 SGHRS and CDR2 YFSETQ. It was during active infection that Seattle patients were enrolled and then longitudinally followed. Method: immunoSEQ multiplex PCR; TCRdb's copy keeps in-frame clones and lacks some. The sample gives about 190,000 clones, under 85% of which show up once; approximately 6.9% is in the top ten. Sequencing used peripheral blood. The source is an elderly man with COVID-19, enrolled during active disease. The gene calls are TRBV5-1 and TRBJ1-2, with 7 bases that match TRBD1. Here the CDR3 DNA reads TGCGCCAGCAGCTTGGACAACAGGGGACCGTATGGCTACACCTTC. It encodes CASSLDNRGPYGYTF. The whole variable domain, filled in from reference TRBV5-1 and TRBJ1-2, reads KAGVTQTPRYLIKTRGQQVTLSCSPISGHRSVSWYQQTPGQGLQFLFEYFSETQRNKGNFPGRFSGRQFSNSRSEMNVSTLELGDSALYLCASSLDNRGPYGYTFGSGTRLTVV.